This entry lists 22 T cell receptor beta chains sequenced from one sample in a study of early stage breast cancer tumors (dated by TCRdb to the late 2010s). The method was the immunoSEQ multiplex PCR assay. TCRdb re-hosts the immuneACCESS table, in-frame sequences only. Its copies lack some clones; in the studies checked, an unresolved V gene accounts for under half of them, and the cause for the rest is not known. Across this sample there are about 11,000 clones, with about 73% seen only once. The ten largest clonotypes hold around 20% of the sample. Input material: breast tumor tissue. Source of these receptors: a person between 35 and 49 years old with breast cancer.

This chain connects TRBV7-9 to TRBJ2-3; no clear D. CDR1 is SEHNR and CDR2 is FQNEAQ in the germline V gene (reference sequence). The CDR3 has 17 residues. Trimming removed 5 bases from V and 2 bases from J, with 20 bases in between. This CDR3 reads CASSPGRAFGITDTQYF. The CDR3 DNA reads TGTGCCAGCAGCCCAGGACGAGCCTTTGGGATCACAGATACGCAGTATTTT.

The chain couples TRBV21-1 to TRBJ1-5; the listed D gene, TRBD1, was not tested against the DNA. TRBV21-1 is a pseudogene. The CDR3 extends over 15 amino acids. CDR3 DNA sequence: TGTGCCAGCGCGCCTAGACAGTCTAGCAATCAGCCCCAGCATTTT. Residues: CASAPRQSSNQPQHF.

V and J are TRBV11-3 and TRBJ2-7; no clear D. The germline V and J ends were trimmed by 1 base and 0 bases, with 7 bases remaining between them. Germline V CDR1 and CDR2: SGHNT, YENEEA. This CDR3 region has 14 residues. CDR3 in amino acids: CASSLGLSSYEQYF. DNA for the CDR3: TGTGCCAGCAGCTTAGGATTGAGCTCCTACGAGCAGTACTTC.

This chain joins TRBV4-1 and TRBJ2-5; perhaps TRBD1 as D (5 bases). Germline loops: CDR1 MGHRA, CDR2 YSYEKL. CDR3 length: 16 amino acids. V dropped 2 bases and J dropped 4 bases, with 17 bases sitting between them. The CDR3 loop reads CASSQIKGSGIETQYF. The CDR3 region has the DNA TGCGCCAGCAGCCAAATAAAAGGATCAGGGATAGAGACCCAGTACTTC.

The chain combines TRBV25-1 with TRBJ1-4; D is unresolved. V dropped 5 bases and J dropped 4 bases, with 8 bases sitting between them. The CDR3 has 13 amino acids. Germline CDR1 MGHDK, CDR2 SYGVNS. CDR3 loop: CASSPGFNEKLFF. In DNA, the CDR3 is TGTGCCAGCAGTCCGGGTTTTAATGAAAAACTGTTTTTT.

This clone was observed a few times. J is TRBJ2-1 and V is TRBV30, with 11 bases that match TRBD2. This CDR3 is 14 amino acids long. The J segment lost 8 bases and the V segment lost 2 bases, leaving 5 bases of the junction unmatched. Germline CDR1 is GTSNPN and CDR2 is SVGIG (reference sequence). CDR3 coding DNA: TGTGCCTGGAGTCAACTAGCGGGAGTCGATGAGCAGTTCTTC. The encoded protein is CAWSQLAGVDEQFF.

In this sample, this clone turned up once. The V and J genes are TRBV19 and TRBJ2-6; maybe TRBD1 (6 bases). Trimming took off 5 bases at V and 0 bases at J, with 14 bases between the two ends. CDR3 length: 17 amino acids. The germline gives CDR1 LNHDA, CDR2 SQIVND (reference sequence). In nucleotides, the CDR3 is TGTGCCAGTAGTCCGCGGACAGTAAACTCTGGGGCCAACGTCCTGACTTTC. Residues: CASSPRTVNSGANVLTF.

The chain links TRBV21-1 to TRBJ2-1; the table's D gene call, TRBD2, was not cross checked with the DNA. TRBV21-1 is labeled a pseudogene. This CDR3 is 17 amino acids long. CDR3 sequence (DNA): TGTGCCAGCAGCAAAGGAGAGAGGGACTCGCCCCCCAATGAGCAGTTCTTC. Protein: CASSKGERDSPPNEQFF.

This chain connects TRBV28 to TRBJ1-1; TRBD1 aligns across 7 bases. The germline CDR1 and CDR2 sequences are MDHEN and SYDVKM. J lost 1 base, V lost 8 bases, and 10 bases had no gene match. The CDR3 runs to 15 residues. The CDR3 here is CASSGSGGQNTEAFF. The CDR3 DNA is TGTGCCAGCTCAGGGTCAGGGGGACAGAACACTGAAGCTTTCTTT.

The V call is TRBV27, the J call TRBJ2-3; D may be TRBD1 (6 bases). Germline V gene data show CDR1 as MNHEY and CDR2 as SMNVEV (reference sequence). Deletions cut 0 bases from V and 14 bases from J, with 12 bases between. The CDR3 contains 12 residues. The CDR3 spells CASSLSGTRTYF. The CDR3 nucleotides read TGTGCCAGCAGTTTATCCGGGACAAGGACGTATTTT.

This clone was recorded a few times. The chain uses TRBV27 and TRBJ2-7; tentatively, D is TRBD2 (6 bases). Trimming shortened V by 5 bases and J by 4 bases, and 24 bases separated the two germline ends. This CDR3 region has 17 residues. Germline CDR1 and CDR2: MNHEY and SMNVEV (reference sequence). The CDR3, as DNA: TGTGCCAGCAGTAGTCTTGTACTGGGACTTGGACGGTACGAGCAGTACTTC. It specifies CASSSLVLGLGRYEQYF.

In this sample, this clone turned up a few times. The V gene is TRBV4-2, the J gene TRBJ2-3; unclear D gene. The CDR3 loop spans 12 amino acids. Germline V gives CDR1 LGHNA, CDR2 YNFKEQ. V was clipped by 1 base and J by 5 bases, with 4 bases between them. The CDR3 region has the DNA TGTGCCAGCAGCCAAGGGGAAGATACGCAGTATTTT. This encodes CASSQGEDTQYF.

This chain joins TRBV5-5 and TRBJ2-2, with TRBD2 matching 7 bases. CDR1 is SGHKS and CDR2 is YYEKEE in the germline V gene (reference sequence). V shed 2 bases and J 0 bases; nucleotides not matched to a gene: 4. The length of the CDR3 is 16 residues. In DNA, the CDR3 is TGTGCCAGCAGCTTAGCGGGATTGTCGAACACCGGGGAGCTGTTTTTT. Translated: CASSLAGLSNTGELFF. The variable domain in full, completed from reference TRBV5-5 and TRBJ2-2, reads DAGVTQSPTHLIKTRGQQVTLRCSPISGHKSVSWYQQVLGQGPQFIFQYYEKEERGRGNFPDRFSARQFPNYSSELNVNALLLGDSALYLCASSLAGLSNTGELFFGEGSRLTVL.

The chain links TRBV18 to TRBJ2-1; D is perhaps TRBD2 (5 bases). Germline loops: CDR1 KGHSH, CDR2 LQKENI. The CDR3 runs 14 residues. V was trimmed by 3 bases and J by 6 bases, leaving 12 bases between them. CDR3 in amino acids: CASSPLAGGNEQFF. CDR3 bases: TGTGCCAGCTCACCCCTAGCAGGCGGCAATGAGCAGTTCTTC.

The chain uses TRBV7-9 and TRBJ2-5; D is tentatively TRBD1 or TRBD2 (5 bases each). Trimming pared 2 bases from V and 2 bases from J, leaving 18 bases between. Germline V lookup: CDR1 SEHNR, CDR2 FQNEAQ (reference sequence). The CDR3 length is 17 residues. CDR3 residues: CASSLSPGPGGQETQYF. CDR3 DNA: TGTGCCAGCAGCTTATCCCCGGGGCCTGGAGGTCAAGAGACCCAGTACTTC.

The J gene is TRBJ1-5, the V gene TRBV4-1; unclear D gene. Germline V gene sequence: CDR1 MGHRA, CDR2 YSYEKL. Trimming left V 1 base short and J 3 bases short, with 25 bases between. The CDR3 is 20 residues long. The CDR3 sequence: CASSQGTTADLALYNQPQHF. CDR3 sequence (DNA): TGCGCCAGCAGCCAAGGAACCACAGCCGATCTTGCTTTGTACAATCAGCCCCAGCATTTT.

The CDR3 spells CASRVGDTEAFF. The CDR3 nucleotides read TGCGCCAGCAGAGTGGGGGACACTGAAGCTTTCTTT. The chain is built from TRBV5-1 and TRBJ1-1; tentatively, D is TRBD1 (5 bases). Germline values: CDR1 SGHRS, CDR2 YFSETQ. The CDR3 extends over 12 amino acids. V was pared by 5 bases and J by 3 bases, with 8 bases between.

J is TRBJ2-5 and V is TRBV30; tentative D call: TRBD2 (5 bases). The V end lost 4 bases, the J end lost 5 bases, and 14 bases lay between the germline ends. The CDR3 totals 13 residues. Germline CDR1 is GTSNPN and CDR2 is SVGIG (reference sequence). The CDR3 nucleotides are TGTGCCTGGACTCCGGGATCCTCGGAGACCCAGTACTTC. Translation gives CAWTPGSSETQYF.

This clone was recorded a few times. This chain connects TRBV7-9 to TRBJ2-7; no clear D. The CDR3 runs to 13 residues. Between the trimmed V and J ends, which lost 4 bases and 5 bases, there was a span of 12 bases. CDR1 SEHNR and CDR2 FQNEAQ come from the germline V gene (reference sequence). The CDR3 bases are TGTGCCAGCAGCTCCGGACCATCGAACGAGCAGTACTTC. It codes for CASSSGPSNEQYF. The whole variable domain, filled in from reference TRBV7-9 and TRBJ2-7, reads DTGVSQNPRHKITKRGQNVTFRCDPISEHNRLYWYRQTLGQGPEFLTYFQNEAQLEKSRLLSDRFSAERPKGSFSTLEIQRTEQGDSAMYLCASSSGPSNEQYFGPGTRLTVT.

The chain links TRBV5-6 to TRBJ2-5; 9 bases agree with TRBD2. With 2 bases clipped from V and 5 bases from J, the junction kept 7 bases outside the gene matches. CDR1 SGHDT and CDR2 YYEEEE come from the germline V gene. CDR3 length: 15 amino acids. The CDR3, as DNA: TGTGCCAGCAGCTTCAGGTTAGCGGGAGAGGAGACCCAGTACTTC. As protein: CASSFRLAGEETQYF.

V usage is TRBV30 and J usage is TRBJ1-2, with unresolved D. Deletions cut 2 bases from V and 8 bases from J, with 18 bases between. This CDR3 is 14 amino acids long. Germline CDR1 reads GTSNPN; CDR2 reads SVGIG (reference sequence). CDR3 coding DNA: TGTGCCTGGAGTACGGCATCCCAATCGAGGGGCTACACCTTC. This codes for CAWSTASQSRGYTF.

This clone has only a few counts. CDR3 DNA sequence: TGTGCCAGCAGCTCCGGTGGTCCTTCCGGGGAGCTGTTTTTT. It is translated as CASSSGGPSGELFF. The chain uses TRBV11-2 and TRBJ2-2; D gene unclear. Germline values: CDR1 SGHAT, CDR2 FQNNGV. V was clipped by 4 bases and J by 6 bases, with 12 bases between them. This CDR3 has 14 amino acids.